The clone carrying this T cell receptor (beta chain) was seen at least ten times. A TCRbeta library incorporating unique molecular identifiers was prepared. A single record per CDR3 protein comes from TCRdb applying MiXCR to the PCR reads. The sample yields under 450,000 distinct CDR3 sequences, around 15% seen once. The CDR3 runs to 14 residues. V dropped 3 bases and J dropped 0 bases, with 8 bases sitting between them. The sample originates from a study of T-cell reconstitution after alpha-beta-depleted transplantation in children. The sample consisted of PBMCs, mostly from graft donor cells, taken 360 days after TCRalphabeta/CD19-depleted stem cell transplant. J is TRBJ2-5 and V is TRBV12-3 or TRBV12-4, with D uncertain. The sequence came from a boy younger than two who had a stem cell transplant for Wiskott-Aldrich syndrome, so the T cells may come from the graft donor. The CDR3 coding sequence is TGTGCCAGCAGTTTCGGCGGCTACCAAGAGACCCAGTACTTC. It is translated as CASSFGGYQETQYF.